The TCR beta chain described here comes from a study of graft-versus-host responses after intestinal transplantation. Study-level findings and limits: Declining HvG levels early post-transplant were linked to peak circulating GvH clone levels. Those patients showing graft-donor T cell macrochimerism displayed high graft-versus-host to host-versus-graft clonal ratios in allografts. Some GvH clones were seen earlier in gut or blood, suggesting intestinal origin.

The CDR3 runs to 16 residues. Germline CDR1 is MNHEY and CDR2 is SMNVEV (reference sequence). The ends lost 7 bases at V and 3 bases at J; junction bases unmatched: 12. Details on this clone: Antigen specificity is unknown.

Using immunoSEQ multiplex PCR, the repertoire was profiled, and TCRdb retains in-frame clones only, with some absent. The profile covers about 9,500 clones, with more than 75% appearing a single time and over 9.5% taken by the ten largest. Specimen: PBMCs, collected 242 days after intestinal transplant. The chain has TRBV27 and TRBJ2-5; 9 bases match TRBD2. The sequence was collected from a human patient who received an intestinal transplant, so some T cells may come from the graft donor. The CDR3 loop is CASTTRGVAGEETQYF. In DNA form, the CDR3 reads TGTGCCAGCACAACCCGAGGGGTAGCGGGAGAAGAGACCCAGTACTTC.